This T cell receptor beta chain is drawn from a study of blood T cells in healthy people across ages. With a J-beta primer mix and a sample-barcoded 5' primer, a second PCR ran about 7 to 12 cycles. Individual samples furnished no less than 2.5 million CDR3-containing paired-end reads apiece. From the 5' RACE reads, TCRdb called clonotypes with MiXCR, one entry per CDR3 protein. The sample has 800,000 to 950,000 distinct CDR3 sequences; 30% to 45% are singletons. The CDR3 has 13 residues. The V gene lost 6 bases and the J gene lost 7 bases, with 19 bases spanning the gap. Germline values: CDR1 DFQATT, CDR2 SNEGSKA (reference sequence).

Source material: blood. The receptor was derived from a young man in good health. This chain joins TRBV20-1 and TRBJ2-7; a weak D match, TRBD1 (5 bases). The DNA of the CDR3 is TGCAGTGCCAGGGTCCCTAACTTGGGTGAGCAGTACTTC. Translated: CSARVPNLGEQYF.